These 29 T cell receptor beta chains were all obtained from the same sample, sequenced in a study of blood T cell repertoires in COVID-19. Sequencing used immunoSEQ multiplex PCR; TCRdb keeps in-frame clones, though not all of them. The table lists around 230,000 clones, about nine tenths of them singletons. Sequenced material: peripheral blood. These receptors were obtained from a man aged 50 to 59 with COVID-19, enrolled during active disease.

The gene calls are TRBV19 and TRBJ1-4; TRBD1 aligns across 9 bases. The trim removed 6 bases at V and 5 bases at J, leaving 7 bases unmatched. The CDR3 is 15 residues long. CDR1 LNHDA and CDR2 SQIVND come from the germline V gene (reference sequence). Here the CDR3 reads CASSVGTGRNEKLFF. For the CDR3, the DNA is TGTGCCAGTAGCGTAGGGACAGGGCGGAATGAAAAACTGTTTTTT.

CDR3 region: CASSMPSGRGLLEQYF. CDR3 bases: TGTGCCAGTAGTATGCCCAGCGGGAGGGGACTTCTCGAGCAGTACTTC. This sequence joins TRBV19 and TRBJ2-7, with 10 bases identical to TRBD2. CDR3 length equals 16 residues. With V trimmed by 3 bases and J by 6 bases, 11 bases remained unmatched. Germline assignment: CDR1 LNHDA and CDR2 SQIVND (reference sequence).

V gene TRBV5-1 combines with J gene TRBJ1-2; maybe TRBD1 (5 bases). Germline V CDR1 and CDR2: SGHRS, YFSETQ. Trimming took off 4 bases at V and 5 bases at J, with 18 bases between the two ends. The CDR3 consists of 15 residues. CDR3 DNA: TGCGCCAGCAGCGAAACGGCAGGGCAGCCATATGGCTACACCTTC. It yields the protein CASSETAGQPYGYTF.

The chain recombines TRBV27 with TRBJ2-7, with 7 nucleotides matching TRBD2. The germline V gene encodes CDR1 MNHEY and CDR2 SMNVEV (reference sequence). The ends lost 0 bases at V and 0 bases at J; junction bases unmatched: 2. The CDR3 is made up of 15 amino acids. CDR3 nucleotide sequence: TGTGCCAGCAGTTTATCCGGGAGGAGCTCCTACGAGCAGTACTTC. It yields the protein CASSLSGRSSYEQYF.

CDR3 DNA: TGTGCCATCAGTGAGGGGGGAGGACTAGCGGGAGTCCCAGATACGCAGTATTTT. Translated, it gives CAISEGGGLAGVPDTQYF. The chain links TRBV10-3 to TRBJ2-3, with TRBD2 matching over 13 bases. V gave up 2 bases and J gave up 4 bases; unmatched junction bases: 9. Germline CDR1 is ENHRY and CDR2 is SYGVKD. The CDR3 runs 18 residues.

The rearrangement uses TRBV5-4 and TRBJ2-7; maybe TRBD1 (6 bases). This CDR3 region has 15 residues. The V gene's germline CDR1 is SGHNT and CDR2 YYREEE (reference sequence). Trimming left V 4 bases short and J 4 bases short, with 18 bases between. The CDR3 protein is CASSSRTGSLYEQYF. The DNA for the CDR3 is TGTGCCAGCAGCAGCCGCACAGGGTCCCTATACGAGCAGTACTTC.

The chain is built from TRBV12-3 or TRBV12-4 and TRBJ1-5; D gene ambiguous. The ends were cut back, 6 bases at V and 9 bases at J, with 12 bases in the middle. This CDR3 has 12 residues. CDR3 nucleotides: TGTGCCAGCAGCCCAAACGGGTGGCCCCAGCATTTT. Its protein product is CASSPNGWPQHF.

CDR3 residues: CASSLGGQGTYEQYF. CDR3 DNA: TGTGCCAGCAGTTTGGGGGGACAGGGGACCTACGAGCAGTACTTC. The rearrangement uses TRBV28 and TRBJ2-7, with 10 bases that match TRBD1. Trimming removed 3 bases from V and 2 bases from J; junction bases left unmatched: 4. The CDR3 is 15 residues long. Germline V gene sequence: CDR1 MDHEN, CDR2 SYDVKM.

The CDR3 protein is CASKTSWGNEQFF. The CDR3 DNA reads TGTGCCAGCAAGACTAGCTGGGGCAATGAGCAGTTCTTC. The genes are TRBV12-3 or TRBV12-4 and TRBJ2-1; 7 bases are a match to TRBD2. V lost 7 bases, J lost 6 bases, and 6 bases stayed unmatched. CDR3 length: 13 amino acids.

The CDR3 region has the DNA TGCAGCGTTTGCCTCGGACAGGGCACCGAGCAGTACTTC. This gives the protein CSVCLGQGTEQYF. The chain employs TRBV29-1 and TRBJ2-7, with 8 bases lining up with TRBD1. CDR3 size: 13 residues. Germline CDR1 is SQVTM and CDR2 is ANQGSEA. After removal of 5 bases from V and 6 bases from J, the junction contained 9 bases not matched to a gene.

The CDR3 loop is CASSLGLAGADSGELFF. DNA of the CDR3: TGTGCCAGCAGCTTGGGGCTAGCGGGAGCCGACAGCGGGGAGCTGTTTTTT. This chain connects TRBV11-3 to TRBJ2-2; TRBD2 agrees at 10 bases. This CDR3 comprises 17 residues. The germline gives CDR1 SGHNT, CDR2 YENEEA. Trimming took 3 bases from V and 7 from J; bases not matched to a gene: 11.

A few counts support this clone. The rearrangement uses TRBV10-2 and TRBJ1-6; 8 bases agree with TRBD1. Unmatched junction bases numbered 8, after V lost 7 bases and J lost 9 bases. Germline V gene lookup returns CDR1 WSHSY and CDR2 SAAADI. This CDR3 comprises 14 residues. CDR3: CASNRQGPASPLHF. CDR3 nucleotides: TGCGCCAGCAACCGACAGGGGCCGGCTTCACCCCTCCACTTT.

The J gene is TRBJ1-1, the V gene TRBV21-1; the table's D call of TRBD1 was not tested on the DNA. TRBV21-1 is described as a pseudogene. The CDR3 consists of 15 residues. The DNA of the CDR3 is TGTGCCAGCAGCAAAGTAAAGGGGAAGTGGGCTGAAGCTTTCTTT. Its protein is CASSKVKGKWAEAFF.

The J gene is TRBJ2-5, the V gene TRBV6-5, with a possible D match to TRBD1 (6 bases). The CDR3 length is 13 residues. The V gene's germline CDR1 is MNHEY and CDR2 SVGAGI. V shed 6 bases and J shed 2 bases, with 10 bases lying between them. The CDR3 coding sequence is TGTGCCAGCAGCAGGGGACATCAAGAGACCCAGTACTTC. This encodes CASSRGHQETQYF.

CDR3 amino acids: CSVEDLQSGSYTEAFF. The CDR3 coding sequence is TGCAGCGTTGAAGATCTTCAGTCAGGGTCTTACACTGAAGCTTTCTTT. V is TRBV29-1 and J is TRBJ1-1; possible D gene TRBD1, 5 bases. Germline V gene lookup returns CDR1 SQVTM and CDR2 ANQGSEA. The CDR3 contains 16 residues. V lost 0 bases, J lost 3 bases, and 17 bases lay in between.

This chain links TRBV6-6 with TRBJ2-3; 8 positions agree with TRBD2. This CDR3 has 15 residues. The germline V gene encodes CDR1 MNHNY and CDR2 SVGAGI (reference sequence). V trimming: 5 bases; J trimming: 5 bases; junction bases outside the gene matches: 9. CDR3 sequence reads: CASSLTREGGDTQYF. The CDR3 DNA follows: TGTGCCAGCAGTCTGACTCGGGAGGGCGGAGATACGCAGTATTTT.

This clone was detected only once. V usage is TRBV2 and J usage is TRBJ2-2, with D possibly TRBD1 on 5 matching bases. Germline values: CDR1 SNHLY, CDR2 FYNNEI. The CDR3 consists of 18 residues. The V gene lost 2 bases and the J gene lost 0 bases, with 16 bases spanning the gap. The CDR3 DNA reads TGTGCCAGCAGTGAACCGACCCGGACAATTACGAACACCGGGGAGCTGTTTTTT. Amino acid sequence: CASSEPTRTITNTGELFF.

To note about this clone: This CDR3 is also generated by other DNA sequences in the sample. The chain links TRBV5-1 to TRBJ2-7; D unclear. There are 13 residues in the CDR3. V gave up 0 bases and J gave up 5 bases, with 9 bases separating them. Germline V lookup: CDR1 SGHRS, CDR2 YFSETQ. The CDR3 reads CASSLAGGNEQYF. DNA for the CDR3: TGCGCCAGCAGCTTGGCCGGCGGAAACGAGCAGTACTTC.

This clone was detected only once. This sequence joins TRBV7-2 and TRBJ1-2; no firm D call. Germline values: CDR1 SGHTA, CDR2 FQGNSA. Trimming shortened V by 4 bases and J by 4 bases, and 16 bases separated the two germline ends. The CDR3 loop spans 15 amino acids. CDR3 region: CASSSGSYSIYGYTF. As DNA, the CDR3 is TGTGCCAGCAGCTCGGGGTCGTACAGCATCTATGGCTACACCTTC.

The J gene is TRBJ1-5, the V gene TRBV6-5; maybe TRBD1 (6 bases). CDR1 is MNHEY, CDR2 SVGAGI, per germline. V was pared by 6 bases and J by 2 bases, with 11 bases between. CDR3 size: 14 residues. In DNA, the CDR3 is TGTGCCAGCAGCCGTCGACAGGGCAATCAGCCCCAGCATTTT. It translates to CASSRRQGNQPQHF.

This rearrangement joins TRBV27 to TRBJ2-5; 7 bases agree with TRBD1. The germline CDR1 and CDR2 sequences are MNHEY and SMNVEV (reference sequence). There are 18 residues in the CDR3. With 2 bases clipped from V and 3 bases from J, the junction kept 15 bases outside the gene matches. CDR3 sequence reads: CASSLRAGRAGGKETQYF. The CDR3 coding sequence is TGTGCCAGCAGTTTAAGGGCGGGTCGGGCAGGGGGTAAAGAGACCCAGTACTTC.

The chain has TRBV3-1 (or the pseudogene TRBV3-2) and TRBJ2-1; 12 positions agree with TRBD2. This CDR3 contains 15 residues. The trim removed 6 bases at V and 7 bases at J, leaving 7 bases unmatched. Germline CDR1 is LGHDT and CDR2 is YNNKEL (reference sequence). This CDR3 reads CASSLPGTSGNEQFF. The DNA of the CDR3 is TGTGCCAGCAGTCTCCCCGGGACTAGCGGGAATGAGCAGTTCTTC.

This chain uses TRBV4-2 with TRBJ1-2, with 8 bases identical to TRBD1. J was trimmed by 1 base and V by 4 bases; bases with no gene match: 17. This CDR3 is built from 19 residues. The germline gives CDR1 LGHNA, CDR2 YNFKEQ. DNA for the CDR3: TGTGCCAGCAGCCCTACCGGACAGGGAAGGGGCGGAGGTAACTATGGCTACACCTTC. This gives the protein CASSPTGQGRGGGNYGYTF.

This sequence joins TRBV27 and TRBJ2-1; TRBD2 matches at 7 bases. The trim removed 5 bases at V and 1 base at J, leaving 11 bases unmatched. The CDR3 length is 17 residues. Germline CDR1 and CDR2: MNHEY and SMNVEV (reference sequence). CDR3 region: CASSARAGDPSYNEQFF. The CDR3 DNA is TGTGCCAGCAGTGCTCGCGCGGGAGATCCGTCCTACAATGAGCAGTTCTTC.

This chain links TRBV3-1 (or the pseudogene TRBV3-2) with TRBJ1-6, with 8 bases matching TRBD1. The CDR3 has 14 amino acids. The V and J ends lost 4 bases and 7 bases, in that order; junction bases with no gene match: 3. CDR1 is LGHDT and CDR2 is YNNKEL in the germline V gene (reference sequence). The DNA of the CDR3 is TGTGCCAGCAGCCTCCGGGACAGGAATTCACCCCTCCACTTT. It yields the protein CASSLRDRNSPLHF.

J is TRBJ2-6 and V is TRBV2; 10 nucleotides line up with TRBD1. Trimming cost V 6 bases and J 4 bases; bases outside gene matches: 12. Germline V gives CDR1 SNHLY, CDR2 FYNNEI. CDR3 length: 18 amino acids. The CDR3 region has the DNA TGTGCCAGCAGCGCGACAGGGGGCACCACTTGGGGGGCCAACGTCCTGACTTTC. Its translation: CASSATGGTTWGANVLTF.

This chain connects TRBV6-5 to TRBJ1-2, with 8 bases that match TRBD1. V lost 0 bases, J lost 6 bases, and 9 bases stayed unmatched. CDR1 is MNHEY and CDR2 is SVGAGI in the germline V gene. The CDR3 is made up of 16 amino acids. CDR3 sequence: CASSYSRQGQANGYTF. For the CDR3, the DNA is TGTGCCAGCAGTTACTCGAGACAGGGGCAGGCGAATGGCTACACCTTC.

With respect to this clone: The limits of the CDR3 on the DNA are not certain, so only TCRdb's listed CDR3 is given. The chain carries TRBV5-1 and TRBJ2-5; the listed D gene, TRBD1, was not tested against the DNA. Ends included, the CDR3 has 19 residues. The germline gives CDR1 SGHRS, CDR2 YFSETQ. CDR3 sequence reads: CASSFFGPGGMTNQETQYF.

V is TRBV27 and J is TRBJ1-2, with a tentative D call TRBD1 (5 bases). This CDR3 has 14 residues. Germline CDR1 is MNHEY and CDR2 is SMNVEV (reference sequence). The V end was cut by 0 bases, the J end by 3 bases, with 8 bases between. The CDR3 DNA is TGTGCCAGCAGTTTATCGGCAGGGCACTATGGCTACACCTTC. This translates into CASSLSAGHYGYTF.